This paragraph reports one T cell receptor beta chain. As yet, its antigen is unknown. This entry is derived from a study of OX40 agonist ivuxolimab in advanced cancers. Findings and limits, study-wide: Blood T cells, both CD4+ and CD8+, expanded clonally by week 6 at 0.1 to 3.0 mg/kg.

Here immunoSEQ multiplex PCR was the method, and the copy in TCRdb shows in-frame clones only, minus some. The table has tens of thousands of clones, roughly 90% seen once. The CDR3 extends over 15 amino acids. J lost 3 bases, V lost 3 bases, and 6 bases had no gene match. Germline CDR1 reads LNHNV; CDR2 reads YYDKDF (reference sequence). The chain uses TRBV15 and TRBJ2-3, with TRBD2 matching over 7 bases. The sequence was collected from an adult with an advanced solid tumor such as melanoma, head and neck, liver or kidney cancer. The sequencing used CD4+ or CD8+ T cells sorted from blood, collected in a trial of the OX40 agonist ivuxolimab. CDR3 in DNA: TGTGCCACCAGCAGTCGGGACTACACAACAGATACGCAGTATTTT. Protein sequence: CATSSRDYTTDTQYF. The variable domain in full, completed from reference TRBV15 and TRBJ2-3, reads DAMVIQNPRYQVTQFGKPVTLSCSQTLNHNVMYWYQQKSSQAPKLLFHYYDKDFNNEADTPDNFQSRRPNTSFCFLDIRSPGLGDTAMYLCATSSRDYTTDTQYFGPGTRLTVL.